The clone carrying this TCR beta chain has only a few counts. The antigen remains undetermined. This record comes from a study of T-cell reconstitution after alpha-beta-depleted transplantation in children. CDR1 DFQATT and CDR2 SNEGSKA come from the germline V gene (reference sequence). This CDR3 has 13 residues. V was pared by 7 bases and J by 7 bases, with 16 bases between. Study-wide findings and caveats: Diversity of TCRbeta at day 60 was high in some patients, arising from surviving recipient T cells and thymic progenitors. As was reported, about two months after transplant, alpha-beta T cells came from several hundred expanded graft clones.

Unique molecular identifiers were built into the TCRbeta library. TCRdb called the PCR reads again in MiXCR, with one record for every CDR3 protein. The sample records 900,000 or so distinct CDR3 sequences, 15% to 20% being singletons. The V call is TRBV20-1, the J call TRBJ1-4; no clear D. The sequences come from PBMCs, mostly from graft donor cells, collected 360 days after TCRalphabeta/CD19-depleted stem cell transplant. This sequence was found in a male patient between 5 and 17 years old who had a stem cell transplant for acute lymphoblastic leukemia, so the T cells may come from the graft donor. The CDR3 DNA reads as TGCAGTGTGAAAGAACCGCCGCCTGAAAAACTGTTTTTT. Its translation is CSVKEPPPEKLFF.